This record covers a single TCR beta chain. The CDR3 extends over 16 amino acids. The junction had 2 bases not matched to a gene; V was cut back by 0 bases and J by 2 bases. In germline, CDR1 is SGHRS, CDR2 YFSETQ. This record belongs to a study of blood T cell repertoires in COVID-19. As for the study in general: Some COVID-19 samples were acute and others convalescent; all came from the United States, Italy and Spain. PBMCs, B-cell-depleted T cells, or T cells were the source of the cDNA or gDNA that made up the material.

Original methodology: Scientists estimated how many nucleated cells there were by amplifying reference gene primers. Data came from immunoSEQ multiplex PCR; TCRdb stores just in-frame clones and leaves some out. The DNA was the basis for D and trimming; V, J and clone size are from that table. The sample includes more than 150,000 clones, 80% to 90% seen only once; the top ten take around an eighth. Sequences were obtained from peripheral blood. The chain combines TRBV5-1 with TRBJ1-6; TRBD1 matches at 7 bases. The sequence came from a man aged 30 to 39 with active or convalescent COVID-19. The CDR3 DNA is TGCGCCAGCAGCTTGGGGACAGGCCCCTATAATTCACCCCTCCACTTT. It specifies CASSLGTGPYNSPLHF.